The source of this T cell receptor (beta chain) is a study of tumor and adjacent non-tumor tissue in lung cancer. The library came from three nested PCR rounds adapted from ARM-PCR protocols. TCRdb re-called the multiplex PCR reads through MiXCR, storing one row per CDR3 protein. Here the sample spans 75,000 to 90,000 distinct CDR3 sequences, 65% to 80% being singletons. A single count supports this clonotype. This sample's RNA came from whole unsorted tissue. Distant lung tissue was collected more than 3 cm away from the tumor edge. Donors were chemotherapy-naive, newly diagnosed lung cancer surgical patients in China, August–late 2014. CDR3 length: 17 amino acids. Germline values: CDR1 MNHNY, CDR2 SVGAGI (reference sequence). V lost 3 bases to trimming and J lost 4 bases; unmatched junction nucleotides: 12.

Input material: distant non-tumor lung tissue. This chain joins TRBV6-6 and TRBJ2-1, with TRBD2 matching over 7 bases. The clonotype originates from a woman in her forties or fifties with non-small cell lung cancer. The CDR3 sequence is CASSYSNLSGLYNEQFF. The CDR3 bases are TGTGCCAGCAGTTATTCGAATCTTAGCGGGCTATACAATGAGCAGTTCTTC.